Listed here are 15 T cell receptor beta chains from one sample, sequenced in a study of T cells in Graves' hyperthyroidism and ophthalmopathy. The source material, RNA transcripts, was used to amplify TCR beta CDR3 regions. First-round RT-PCR targeting the TCR CDR3 was performed with the HTBI primer set. MiXCR, applied by TCRdb to the multiplex PCR reads, yields one record per CDR3 protein. The data show 490,000 or so distinct CDR3 sequences, around a fifth seen once. Sequenced material: blood. These receptors came from a woman aged 70-85 years with Graves' ophthalmopathy.

This clonotype was picked up a small number of times. The chain links TRBV6-2 or TRBV6-3 to TRBJ2-1, with D perhaps matching TRBD2 (6 bases). The CDR3 has 15 amino acids. Looked up from germline, CDR1 is MNHEY and CDR2 is SVGEGT. V was clipped by 0 bases and J by 6 bases, with 12 bases between them. The CDR3, as DNA: TGTGCCAGCAGTTACTCCCAGGGAGCGGGCAATGAGCAGTTCTTC. This translates into CASSYSQGAGNEQFF.

This clonotype was found a few times. This chain joins TRBV3-1 and TRBJ1-5, with 7 bases lining up with TRBD1. Trimming at V came to 1 base and at J to 9 bases, leaving 9 bases not matched to a gene. This CDR3 has 15 residues. CDR1 and CDR2 from the germline V gene are LGHDT and YNNKEL (reference sequence). The CDR3 loop is CASSQGQGAGMPQHF. CDR3 DNA: TGTGCCAGCAGCCAAGGACAGGGTGCAGGTATGCCCCAGCATTTT.

The sample holds a few counts of this clonotype. The genes are TRBV7-9 and TRBJ2-7, with unresolved D. V was trimmed by 6 bases and J by 5 bases, leaving 20 bases between them. The CDR3 length is 15 residues. CDR1 SEHNR and CDR2 FQNEAQ come from the germline V gene (reference sequence). CDR3 sequence reads: CASRKTTWGQHEQYF. The DNA for the CDR3 is TGTGCCAGCAGGAAAACTACATGGGGTCAACACGAGCAGTACTTC.

This chain uses TRBV4-1 with TRBJ1-1, with D possibly being TRBD1 (6 bases). Trimming removed 3 bases from V and 1 base from J, with 12 bases in between. This CDR3 contains 15 residues. Germline assignment: CDR1 MGHRA and CDR2 YSYEKL. CDR3 amino acids: CASSQGWTENTEAFF. CDR3 sequence (DNA): TGCGCCAGCAGCCAGGGATGGACAGAGAACACTGAAGCTTTCTTT.

The chain joins TRBV19 to TRBJ1-1; 8 nucleotides match TRBD1. The length of the CDR3 is 14 residues. Germline V gene data show CDR1 as LNHDA and CDR2 as SQIVND (reference sequence). Trimming at V came to 5 bases and at J to 4 bases, leaving 6 bases not matched to a gene. The CDR3 DNA reads TGTGCCAGTAGTGCCCACGGACAGGGCACTGAAGCTTTCTTT. It specifies CASSAHGQGTEAFF.

This clonotype was observed many times. This CDR3 is CASSSLAGSAFF. DNA of the CDR3: TGTGCCAGCAGTTCGCTAGCTGGGAGCGCTTTCTTT. This chain uses TRBV12-3 or TRBV12-4 with TRBJ1-1; the D is unclear. Trimming took 4 bases from V and 11 from J, leaving 14 bases between them. There are 12 residues in the CDR3.

The chain joins TRBV5-1 to TRBJ2-5; D not certain. Germline V gene lookup returns CDR1 SGHRS and CDR2 YFSETQ. The V end lost 2 bases, the J end lost 4 bases, and 15 bases lay between the germline ends. This CDR3 is 15 amino acids long. The CDR3 DNA reads as TGCGCCAGCAGCTTTACTGGGCAGACTGGAGAGACCCAGTACTTC. Translating gives CASSFTGQTGETQYF.

This chain connects TRBV7-3 to TRBJ2-1; D is undetermined. The V end was cut by 3 bases, the J end by 7 bases, with 22 bases between. CDR1 SGHTA and CDR2 FQGTGA come from the germline V gene. The CDR3 spans 17 residues. Here the CDR3 reads CASSFTPGFSKPNEQFF. The CDR3 DNA reads as TGTGCCAGCAGCTTCACCCCGGGTTTTTCAAAACCGAATGAGCAGTTCTTC.

The DNA for the CDR3 is TGTGCCACCAGTGATACTACAGAGAAATCTGGCTACACCTTC. Amino acids: CATSDTTEKSGYTF. The rearrangement links TRBV24-1 to TRBJ1-2, with no clear D. This CDR3 is 14 amino acids long. Germline V CDR1 and CDR2: KGHDR, SFDVKD. V was trimmed by 3 bases and J by 7 bases, leaving 14 bases between them.

The sample holds a few counts of this clonotype. This chain connects TRBV9 to TRBJ1-4; a weak D match, TRBD1 (6 bases). Deletions cut 0 bases from V and 0 bases from J, with 6 bases between. The germline V gene has CDR1 SGDLS and CDR2 YYNGEE. This CDR3 region has 15 residues. As DNA, the CDR3 is TGTGCCAGCAGCGTAGAGGGGGCAACTAATGAAAAACTGTTTTTT. Translating it yields CASSVEGATNEKLFF.

This clonotype was observed a few times. The CDR3 protein is CSARGTSGRHGTDTQYF. CDR3 DNA sequence: TGCAGTGCTCGGGGGACTAGCGGGAGGCATGGCACAGATACGCAGTATTTT. The J gene is TRBJ2-3, the V gene TRBV20-1; TRBD2 matches at 15 bases. The germline V gene has CDR1 DFQATT and CDR2 SNEGSKA (reference sequence). The CDR3 is 17 residues long. Germline trimming cut 5 bases from V and 1 base from J; bases unmatched to any gene: 7.

The V and J genes are TRBV20-1 and TRBJ1-1; no reliable D call. V lost 0 bases and J 5 bases, leaving 13 bases between the germline ends. The CDR3 totals 14 residues. Looked up from germline, CDR1 is DFQATT and CDR2 is SNEGSKA (reference sequence). The chain's CDR3 is CSARDGEYKTEAFF. In DNA, the CDR3 is TGCAGTGCTAGAGATGGCGAGTACAAGACTGAAGCTTTCTTT.

This clonotype was detected many times. The rearrangement joins TRBV30 to TRBJ1-1; possible D gene TRBD1, 5 bases. Germline CDR1 and CDR2: GTSNPN and SVGIG (reference sequence). V lost 0 bases and J 3 bases, leaving 8 bases between the germline ends. The length of the CDR3 is 13 residues. CDR3 DNA sequence: TGTGCCTGGAGTGTAGGGGTCCACACTGAAGCTTTCTTT. Encoded protein: CAWSVGVHTEAFF.

The table lists this clonotype with a few counts. This chain joins TRBV27 and TRBJ1-6; weak D call: TRBD1 (6 bases). The CDR3 runs 15 residues. The germline V gene has CDR1 MNHEY and CDR2 SMNVEV (reference sequence). Deletions cut 5 bases from V and 2 bases from J, with 10 bases between. As DNA, the CDR3 is TGTGCCAGCAGTGCAGGGGTTACCTATAATTCACCCCTCCACTTT. This codes for CASSAGVTYNSPLHF.

This clonotype came up a few times. The chain recombines TRBV7-3 with TRBJ2-3; D is tentatively TRBD1 or TRBD2 (5 bases each). This CDR3 comprises 14 residues. From germline, CDR1 is SGHTA and CDR2 FQGTGA. Trimming took off 5 bases at V and 0 bases at J, with 9 bases between the two ends. Written as DNA, the CDR3 is TGTGCCAGCAGCCACCGGGACAGCACAGATACGCAGTATTTT. Amino acids: CASSHRDSTDTQYF.